These 6 T cell receptor beta chains came from one sample sequenced in a study of PD-1 blockade in classical Hodgkin lymphoma. Produced via immunoSEQ multiplex PCR; TCRdb's table is partial and in-frame only. The sample yields about 94,000 clones, about 91% seen once. Every patient was affected by relapse after autologous stem cell transplantation, while exposure to brentuximab vedotin was not uniform. The input for sequencing was peripheral blood mononuclear cells (PBMCs), taken before the second cycle of nivolumab. The receptors derive from a human donor with classical Hodgkin lymphoma.

CDR3: CASSIVPGGPSNEQFF. The CDR3 DNA sequence: TGTGCCAGTAGTATAGTACCGGGAGGGCCTTCCAATGAGCAGTTCTTC. The rearrangement uses TRBV19 and TRBJ2-1, with TRBD2 identical over 8 bases. The CDR3 runs 16 residues. J lost 6 bases, V lost 1 base, and 8 bases had no gene match. Germline CDR1 is LNHDA and CDR2 is SQIVND (reference sequence).

The J gene is TRBJ1-5, the V gene TRBV4-1; no reliable D call. CDR1 MGHRA and CDR2 YSYEKL come from the germline V gene. The CDR3 length is 16 residues. The germline V and J ends were trimmed by 0 bases and 0 bases, with 9 bases remaining between them. CDR3 DNA: TGCGCCAGCAGCCAAGAGGAGTCGTATAGCAATCAGCCCCAGCATTTT. Protein sequence: CASSQEESYSNQPQHF.

The rearrangement uses TRBV10-2 and TRBJ2-2; no firm D call. Germline V gene data show CDR1 as WSHSY and CDR2 as SAAADI. The CDR3 is 14 amino acids. The V and J ends lost 5 bases and 5 bases respectively, with 12 bases between them. This CDR3 reads CASSFKESTGELFF. The CDR3 DNA sequence: TGCGCCAGCAGTTTCAAGGAGTCAACCGGGGAGCTGTTTTTT.

The V gene is TRBV28, the J gene TRBJ1-3; the match to TRBD1 covers 8 bases. Germline V gene data show CDR1 as MDHEN and CDR2 as SYDVKM. The CDR3 is 17 amino acids. Trimming cost V 3 bases and J 4 bases; bases outside gene matches: 11. CDR3 region: CASSFPSGQAGGNTIYF. The CDR3 DNA reads as TGTGCCAGCAGTTTCCCCTCGGGACAGGCGGGAGGAAACACCATATATTTT.

The chain has TRBV5-6 and TRBJ2-5; a possible D gene is TRBD2 (5 bases). V lost 4 bases, J lost 5 bases, and 15 bases lay in between. Germline CDR1 is SGHDT and CDR2 is YYEEEE. The CDR3 loop spans 14 amino acids. Here the CDR3 DNA reads TGTGCCAGCAGCCCCACGGGAAATTCGGAGACCCAGTACTTC. Translating it yields CASSPTGNSETQYF.

The chain uses TRBV11-2 and TRBJ1-1; 7 positions match TRBD1. The CDR3 runs to 14 residues. The J segment lost 3 bases and the V segment lost 5 bases, leaving 6 bases of the junction unmatched. Germline V CDR1 and CDR2: SGHAT, FQNNGV. CDR3 amino acids: CASSLKGGHTEAFF. The CDR3 nucleotides are TGTGCCAGCAGCCTCAAAGGGGGCCACACTGAAGCTTTCTTT. Supplemented by reference TRBV11-2 and TRBJ1-1, the full variable domain reads EAGVAQSPRYKIIEKRQSVAFWCNPISGHATLYWYQQILGQGPKLLIQFQNNGVVDDSQLPKDRFSAERLKGVDSTLKIQPAKLEDSAVYLCASSLKGGHTEAFFGQGTRLTVV.